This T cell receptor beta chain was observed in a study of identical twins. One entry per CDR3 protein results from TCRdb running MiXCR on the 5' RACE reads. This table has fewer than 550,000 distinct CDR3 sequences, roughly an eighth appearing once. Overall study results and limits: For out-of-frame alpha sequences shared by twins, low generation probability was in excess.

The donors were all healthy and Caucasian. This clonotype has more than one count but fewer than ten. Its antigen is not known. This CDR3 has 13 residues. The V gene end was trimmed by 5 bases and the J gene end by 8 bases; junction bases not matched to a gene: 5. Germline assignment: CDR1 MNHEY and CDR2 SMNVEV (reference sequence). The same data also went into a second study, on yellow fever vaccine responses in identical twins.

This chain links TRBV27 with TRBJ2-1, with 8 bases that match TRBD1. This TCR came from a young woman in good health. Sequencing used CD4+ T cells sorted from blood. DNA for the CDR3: TGTGCCAGCAGTAGGGACAGGTTTGATGAGCAGTTCTTC. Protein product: CASSRDRFDEQFF.